This TCR beta chain was observed in a study of cytomegalovirus exposure and HLA in healthy donors (dated by TCRdb to 2015 to 2018). As for the study more broadly: In an earlier analysis of 450 to 750 of the donors, under 300 Gb of sequence data and some 100 million unique TCR beta sequences from about 180 million T cells were reported. Several DR-DQ haplotypes were treated as single units for association and clustering because of strong linkage in the cohort. On average, roughly 250,000 unique TCR beta nucleotide sequences were sequenced per donor among about 400 genotyped donors of the cohort, with around 19% of those sequences being non-productive. A separate validation cohort of 90 to 150 different subjects was used in addition to the 666-subject first cohort. The study used immunosequencing to profile the T cell repertoires of hundreds of subjects and linked those repertoires to cytomegalovirus serostatus. HLA typing covered class I and class II loci at four-digit resolution. The aim of the study was to test whether cataloging public T cell receptors could identify signatures of past pathogen exposure. In a later genetic analysis, genome-wide SNP genotypes for about three fifths of the 666 donors were used, and that subset was treated as a discovery cohort. Every repertoire in the discovery cohort had been generated on one and the same sequencing platform. Rather than drawing on any new phenotypic data, the later analysis identified candidate immune exposures from TCR beta sequences and the way those sequences occurred across donors. An early release covering 550 to 650 HLA-typed donors comprised approximately 300 gigabases of sequencing data and 85 million or so unique TCR sequences. Of the roughly 400 genotyped donors, 75% to 85% were placed in the genetic ancestry cluster associated with self-reported Caucasian donors. The number of typed donors differed by locus: about 620-630 for A, B, C, DRB1 and DQB1; 500 to 550 for DQA1; roughly 600 for DPA1; and 450 to 480 for DPB1. Alongside the repertoire data, information on donor age, sex, ethnicity and CMV serostatus was compiled. The study combined high-throughput TCR immunosequencing, statistical association of individual TCRs with disease status, and machine learning to predict cytomegalovirus infection status. In an earlier analysis of about 590 of the donors, high-throughput TCR beta sequencing was used to judge whether each TCR beta V gene segment behaved as functional or pseudogenic. To study patterns of TCR occurrence, a later analysis re-analyzed previously published TCR beta repertoires from 666 donors and added high-resolution HLA genotyping. What the work shows at the level of the full study, not this receptor alone: This cohort had only TCR beta chains sequenced, and the lack of alpha or paired-chain data limited which features could be detected. A further reported finding was that TCR beta sequences accurately predicted the HLA-A and HLA-B alleles for most subjects in the first cohort. A few of the identified cytomegalovirus-associated TCR beta chains were confirmed in vitro to be specific for cytomegalovirus antigens. Most CMV-associated TCR beta chains appeared to be HLA-restricted in a later analysis, and the HLA associations seemed to be driven largely by CMV exposure. Correlated functional status among segregating V segments might be attributable to linkage disequilibrium, but an unknown experimental factor could not be ruled out. An earlier analysis of around 600 of the donors showed that most TCR beta V segments appeared in productive rearrangements either about 87% or about 30% of the time, which broadly matched IMGT annotations. Presence/absence analyses assumed roughly uniform sequencing depth across donors, an assumption that may not hold. A cluster of highly shared sequence variants was judged likely to represent a technical artifact of the sequencing pipeline. The only immune exposure information available for the cohort was CMV serostatus. In a later analysis, some 17,000 TCR beta sequences were associated with specific HLA alleles at a false discovery rate of 0.05. In the study, some 160 TCR beta chains were listed as associated with cytomegalovirus. Most TCR sequences were seen in very few donors, while some public TCRs were found in many individuals. Because the 87-base-pair reads could not distinguish some IMGT-functional V segments, including TRBV6-2 and TRBV6-3, those segments were excluded. Compared with the approximately 670-donor mean, donors in an Asian-associated ancestry cluster had fewer N-insertions in productive TCRs, according to a later genetic analysis. Because HLA typing was missing for some donors at each locus, association tests included only the typed subset. Over 15 rarely observed V segments, including chromosome 9 orphons, were excluded from the earlier analysis of some 590 of the donors because counts were too low. A later analysis found that TCR association rates varied across HLA loci, with DRB1 alleles showing the most associated TCRs and HLA-C alleles the fewest. It was suggested by the authors that the approach could potentially be generalized to other disease states and immunological phenotypes. In a later genetic analysis, a missense DCLRE1C variant was associated with V-gene and J-gene trimming of TCR beta chains, and the association was replicated in an independent cohort. A later analysis found that HLA-associated TCR beta chains were more clonally expanded and had lower generation probabilities than equally common non-associated chains. In a later analysis, several top co-occurrence clusters were reported to appear linked to parvovirus B19, influenza, CMV and Epstein-Barr virus. In both the original and validation cohorts, the classifier was reported to diagnose cytomegalovirus status with high specificity and sensitivity. When HLA alleles, especially DR and DQ, strongly co-occurred, TCR associations were difficult to assign to individual alleles.

CDR1 is given as MDHEN and CDR2 as SYDVKM, both from the germline V gene. Measured from the cysteine to the phenylalanine, the CDR3 is 14 residues long. Only the CDR3 part of the read is kept: 42 bases, read in frame from the first base. Germline trimming: 6 bases from V, 6 bases from J; junction bases outside gene matches: 9. With respect to this clone: Its antigen remains unidentified.

The library was made by the immunoSEQ multiplex PCR assay. For the multiplex PCR, a mixture combining 60 forward primers for TCR Vbeta segments and 13 reverse primers for TCR Jbeta segments was used. A multiplex PCR assay on genomic DNA amplified the CDR3 region of rearranged TCR beta genes. The Illumina HiSeq System was used to sequence the amplified TCR beta libraries as 87-base-pair reads. The paper's data handling went like this. Across the roughly 600 repertoires, a later analysis counted tens of millions of unique TCR beta chains, approximately 12 million of which were shared by at least two donors. Raw reads were error-corrected and collapsed into unique sequences with a nearest-neighbor algorithm that merged closely related sequences to remove PCR and sequencing errors. Alignment of CDR3 sequences to IMGT reference sequences was used to assign V, D and J gene segments. Each retained sequence needed at least a six-nucleotide match to both a V gene segment and a J gene segment. A rearrangement counted as productive if the CDR3 had no stop codons and remained in frame with V and J, and every other rearrangement counted as non-productive. Following IMGT convention, CDR3 was defined as the stretch from the second conserved V-encoded cysteine up to the conserved J-encoded phenylalanine. In an earlier analysis of approximately 500 of the donors, sequences lacking an unambiguous match to a single V gene segment were excluded. In an earlier analysis of 587 of the donors, V segments were called functional above 56.7% productive rearrangements and were called segregating when the between-donor standard deviation exceeded 5%. A statistical classification framework was built to diagnose cytomegalovirus status from the catalog of TCR beta chain sequences. In a later analysis, V and J genes were assigned by comparing TCR nucleotide sequences against IMGT/GENE-DB human TR gene sequences. The TCRdist pipeline was used in a later analysis to assign CDR3 sequences and most-parsimonious VDJ recombination scenarios. In a later analysis, each TCR beta chain was defined by its CDR3 amino acid sequence together with its V-gene family, and reads lacking a unique V-gene family were excluded. A later analysis removed 592 highly shared, low-generation-probability nucleotide sequences to deal with suspected cross-contamination and a sequencing artifact. In a later analysis, a clonal expansion index for each public chain was calculated from normalized within-repertoire ranks of inferred template counts. In a later analysis, generation probabilities were computed with a VDJ recombination model fitted to out-of-frame rearrangements, and the resulting probabilities were checked against IGoR. In a later analysis, hypergeometric tests were used to score TCR-TCR, TCR-HLA and TCR-CMV co-occurrence, with a repertoire-size bias correction applied to TCR pairs. False discovery rates were estimated in a later analysis by permuting HLA or CMV assignments 20 times. In a later analysis, co-occurring TCRs were grouped using DBSCAN, with TCRdist sequence similarity added in when clustering inside HLA-allele-positive subsets. For co-occurrence clustering, repertoires with fewer than 30,000 or more than 120,000 public chains were excluded, along with about five repertoires with anomalous nucleotide sharing. As stored in TCRdb, this immuneACCESS dataset retains in-frame rearrangements with V and J assigned. A fraction of the clones does not appear; measured against another copy, unresolved V genes explain less than half of the discrepancy, and the remainder lacks a known reason. V, J and clone size are taken as reported in that table, and D and trimming were inferred from the DNA itself. The sample table includes some 120,000 clones. The top ten hold 6.8% of the sample.

In total, 600 or so healthy bone marrow donors made up the cohort. Cohort members were all nominally healthy when sampled, although unrecorded immune exposures were likely present. The donor was CMV seropositive and belonged to the group of 270 or so seropositive cohort members. Every donor gave a peripheral blood sample, and the peripheral blood mononuclear cells from that sample were used for TCR beta sequencing. Genomic DNA was extracted from the blood cell samples with the Qiagen DNeasy Blood Extraction Kit. The sample taken for sequencing was PBMCs. The TCR comes from a man between 35 and 55 years old in good health and CMV-seropositive. The rearranged segments are TRBV28 and TRBJ2-3, with 7 junctional bases fitting TRBD2. The CDR3 has the sequence CASRLSGLVDTQYF. The nucleotide sequence is given as TGTGCCAGCAGACTCTCCGGACTAGTTGATACGCAGTATTTT.